This TCR beta chain was sequenced in a study of blood T cell repertoires in COVID-19. Background on the study: Both acute and convalescent COVID-19 samples were obtained from the United States, Italy and Spain. T cells, B-cell-depleted T cells, or PBMCs provided the cDNA or gDNA that served as material.

This clone was recorded many times. The junction differs from germline at one of its ends, possibly a read error. The CDR3 is made up of 14 amino acids. The germline V gene has CDR1 LGHNA and CDR2 YNFKEQ. Per the original methods: For nucleated cells, counts were estimated from reference gene primer amplification. TCRdb's copy holds only in-frame clones and misses some; the assay was immunoSEQ multiplex PCR. V and J calls and clone size are as listed in that table; D and trimming were resolved from the DNA. The sample has approximately 63,000 clones, 65% to 85% seen once. The rearrangement uses TRBV4-2 and TRBJ2-7; the D is unclear. The sequencing input was peripheral blood. The clonotype comes from a woman aged 70 to 79 with acute or convalescent COVID-19. The CDR3 here is CASSQDYPSDSSFF. CDR3 bases: TGTGCCAGCAGCCAAGATTATCCCTCCGACTCATCATTCTTC.